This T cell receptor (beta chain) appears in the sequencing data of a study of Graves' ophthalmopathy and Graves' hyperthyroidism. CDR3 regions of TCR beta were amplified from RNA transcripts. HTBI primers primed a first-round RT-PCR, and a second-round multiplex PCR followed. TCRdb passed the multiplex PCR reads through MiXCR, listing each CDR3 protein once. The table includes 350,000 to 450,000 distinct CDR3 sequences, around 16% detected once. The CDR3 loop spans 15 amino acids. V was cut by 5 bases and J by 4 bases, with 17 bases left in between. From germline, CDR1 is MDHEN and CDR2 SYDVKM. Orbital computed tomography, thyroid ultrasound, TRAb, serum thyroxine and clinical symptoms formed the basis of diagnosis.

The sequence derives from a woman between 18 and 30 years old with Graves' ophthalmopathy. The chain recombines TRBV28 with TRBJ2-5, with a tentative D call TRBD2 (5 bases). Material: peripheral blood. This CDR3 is CASSDLEGTRETQYF. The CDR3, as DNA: TGTGCCAGCAGTGACCTTGAGGGAACCCGAGAGACCCAGTACTTC.